Following are 22 T cell receptor beta chains from one sample sequenced in a study of T cell repertoires in cytomegalovirus infection. These receptors are not linked to any known antigen. TCRdb analysed the reads with MiXCR anew, one entry per CDR3 protein. The data contain about 770,000 distinct CDR3 sequences, 25% to 35% of them seen just once; the ten biggest clones take up less than 15%. The sample in question was cultured CD8+ T cells from PBMCs, obtained from culture after CMV antigen stimulation. Receptor source: a human donor in good health (CMV status not recorded). Some clones in this sample may be carry-over from other donors' samples.

V is TRBV6-1 and J is TRBJ1-2; perhaps TRBD1 as D (6 bases). The germline V and J ends were trimmed by 8 bases and 7 bases, with 11 bases remaining between them. Germline CDR1 is MNHNS and CDR2 is SASEGT. This CDR3 has 11 residues. The DNA of the CDR3 is TGTGCCAGCGGGACATTTCGTGGCTACACCTTC. Translation: CASGTFRGYTF.

In regard to this clonotype: A read error may explain this, as a much larger clone is one base away. V and J are TRBV7-2 and TRBJ2-5; D unresolved. Germline CDR1 reads SGHTA; CDR2 reads FQGNSA. CDR3 size: 15 residues. The CDR3 bases are TGTGCCAACAGCCCTTTAGTGGAGCGACTGGAGACCCAGTACTTC. Its translation: CANSPLVERLETQYF.

V usage is TRBV7-9 and J usage is TRBJ2-3; the match to TRBD1 covers 8 bases. Trimming at V came to 9 bases and at J to 3 bases, leaving 5 bases not matched to a gene. Germline assignment: CDR1 SEHNR and CDR2 FQNEAQ (reference sequence). The CDR3 is made up of 13 amino acids. The CDR3 reads CASIRGRTDTQYF. The CDR3 nucleotides are TGTGCCAGTATCAGGGGGCGTACAGATACGCAGTATTTT. The full variable domain, its missing parts supplied by reference TRBV7-9 and TRBJ2-3, is DTGVSQNPRHKITKRGQNVTFRCDPISEHNRLYWYRQTLGQGPEFLTYFQNEAQLEKSRLLSDRFSAERPKGSFSTLEIQRTEQGDSAMYLCASIRGRTDTQYFGPGTRLTVL.

This clonotype was observed a handful of times. V usage is TRBV7-6 and J usage is TRBJ2-1; D is unclear. The V gene's germline CDR1 is SGHVS and CDR2 FNYEAQ. Trimming left V 4 bases short and J 7 bases short, with 14 bases between. CDR3 length: 14 residues. DNA of the CDR3: TGTGCCAGCAGCTCCGAGGATCGGCCAAATGAGCAGTTCTTC. Protein product: CASSSEDRPNEQFF.

To note about this clonotype: This may come from a read error, since a much larger clone is one base off. This sequence joins TRBV6-2 or TRBV6-3 and TRBJ2-3; 9 nucleotides align to TRBD2. CDR3 size: 16 residues. Trimming at V came to 2 bases and at J to 0 bases, leaving 3 bases not matched to a gene. Germline loops: CDR1 MNHEY, CDR2 SVGEGT. The CDR3 coding sequence is TGTGCCAGCAGTTACGTCCTAGCGGGGAGCACAGATACGCAGTATTTT. Its protein product is CASSYVLAGSTDTQYF.

V gene TRBV5-1 combines with J gene TRBJ1-1, with D unclear. The germline gives CDR1 SGHRS, CDR2 YFSETQ. V was pared by 0 bases and J by 1 base, with 10 bases between. CDR3 length: 15 amino acids. The CDR3 bases are TGCGCCAGCAGCTTGGCCTATCATGAGAACACTGAAGCTTTCTTT. Its protein product is CASSLAYHENTEAFF. Full variable domain (outside the CDR3, taken from reference TRBV5-1 and TRBJ1-1): KAGVTQTPRYLIKTRGQQVTLSCSPISGHRSVSWYQQTPGQGLQFLFEYFSETQRNKGNFPGRFSGRQFSNSRSEMNVSTLELGDSALYLCASSLAYHENTEAFFGQGTRLTVV.

A few counts support this clonotype. The chain links TRBV19 to TRBJ1-1, with no clear D. Germline values: CDR1 LNHDA, CDR2 SQIVND (reference sequence). With 3 bases removed from V and 4 bases from J, the gap between germline ends came to 18 bases. This CDR3 contains 16 residues. CDR3 sequence (DNA): TGTGCCAGTAGTATTACCTTGTTGGCTTGGTCCACTGAAGCTTTCTTT. Encoded protein: CASSITLLAWSTEAFF.

This clonotype was counted at least ten times. The V gene is TRBV5-6, the J gene TRBJ1-1; D ambiguous. The CDR3 has 16 amino acids. Germline lookup yields CDR1 SGHDT and CDR2 YYEEEE. V was trimmed by 4 bases and J by 4 bases, leaving 20 bases between them. CDR3 loop: CASSKLAAFAGTEAFF. CDR3 DNA: TGTGCCAGCAGCAAATTAGCGGCTTTCGCAGGCACTGAAGCTTTCTTT.

The chain couples TRBV29-1 to TRBJ1-2; TRBD1 aligns across 7 bases. CDR3 size: 13 residues. J lost 4 bases, V lost 6 bases, and 8 bases had no gene match. Germline loops: CDR1 SQVTM, CDR2 ANQGSEA. The CDR3 protein is CSVDRQGLYGYTF. The CDR3 DNA sequence: TGCAGCGTGGACAGACAGGGCCTCTATGGCTACACCTTC.

This sequence joins TRBV5-1 and TRBJ1-2, with 10 bases lining up with TRBD1. After removal of 4 bases from V and 0 bases from J, the junction contained 9 bases not matched to a gene. This CDR3 is 17 amino acids long. Germline V gives CDR1 SGHRS, CDR2 YFSETQ. The CDR3: CASSHRDRGLANYGYTF. CDR3 nucleotide sequence: TGCGCCAGCAGCCACCGGGACAGGGGCCTCGCTAACTATGGCTACACCTTC.

The chain uses TRBV6-1 and TRBJ2-2; unclear D gene. CDR3 size: 13 residues. CDR1 MNHNS and CDR2 SASEGT come from the germline V gene. V lost 5 bases and J lost 7, with 11 bases in between. The CDR3 sequence: CASSPWPVGELFF. In nucleotides, the CDR3 is TGTGCCAGCAGTCCCTGGCCGGTCGGGGAGCTGTTTTTT.

The J gene is TRBJ2-2, the V gene TRBV12-3 or TRBV12-4, with TRBD2 identical over 8 bases. V shed 3 bases, J shed 2 bases, and the junction held 5 bases outside the gene matches. CDR3 length: 16 residues. The CDR3 coding sequence is TGTGCCAGCAGTTTCCCCGGGGGGGTAAACACCGGGGAGCTGTTTTTT. This gives the protein CASSFPGGVNTGELFF.

This clonotype was observed many times. The rearrangement uses TRBV6-5 and TRBJ2-2; the D gene is possibly TRBD2 (6 bases). The germline V gene has CDR1 MNHEY and CDR2 SVGAGI. CDR3 length: 13 residues. Trimming took off 4 bases at V and 6 bases at J, with 9 bases between the two ends. CDR3 amino acids: CASSLEGAGELFF. The CDR3 nucleotides read TGTGCCAGCAGTTTGGAGGGAGCCGGGGAGCTGTTTTTT.

In this sample, this clonotype turned up many times. This chain connects TRBV7-2 to TRBJ2-2; no reliable D call. The CDR3 totals 14 residues. Per germline, CDR1 SGHTA and CDR2 FQGNSA. Trimming left V 5 bases short and J 9 bases short, with 16 bases between. CDR3: CASSPPDRLRELFF. The CDR3 region has the DNA TGTGCCAGCAGCCCACCGGACCGCTTACGGGAGCTGTTTTTT.

This clonotype was picked up a small number of times. The chain uses TRBV27 and TRBJ1-1; the D gene is possibly TRBD1 (5 bases). This CDR3 contains 11 residues. V was clipped by 6 bases and J by 8 bases, with 10 bases between them. Germline assignment: CDR1 MNHEY and CDR2 SMNVEV (reference sequence). The CDR3 region has the DNA TGTGCCAGCAGGATCGGGACGGAAGCTTTCTTT. It translates to CASRIGTEAFF.

There are a few counts of this clonotype. The chain is built from TRBV28 and TRBJ1-1; D is possibly TRBD1 (5 bases). This CDR3 has 12 amino acids. Germline CDR1 and CDR2: MDHEN and SYDVKM. V lost 11 bases and J lost 3, with 13 bases in between. CDR3 coding DNA: TGTGCCGGCCAGGGCTGGGACACTGAAGCTTTCTTT. Translating it yields CAGQGWDTEAFF. Together with reference TRBV28 and TRBJ1-1, the CDR3 gives the full variable domain: DVKVTQSSRYLVKRTGEKVFLECVQDMDHENMFWYRQDPGLGLRLIYFSYDVKMKEKGDIPEGYSVSREKKERFSLILESASTNQTSMYLCAGQGWDTEAFFGQGTRLTVV.

This clonotype was seen repeatedly, ten times or more. This chain joins TRBV9 and TRBJ1-1, with D unclear. The V gene lost 3 bases and the J gene lost 0 bases, with 9 bases spanning the gap. Per the germline V gene, CDR1 is SGDLS and CDR2 is YYNGEE. The CDR3 runs to 14 residues. The CDR3 reads CASSAGSLNTEAFF. CDR3 DNA sequence: TGTGCCAGCAGCGCCGGAAGCCTGAACACTGAAGCTTTCTTT.

This clonotype occurred many times. The chain recombines TRBV12-3 or TRBV12-4 with TRBJ2-6; no reliable D call. Trimming stripped 7 bases from V and 0 bases from J, with 7 bases between. The CDR3 contains 14 residues. CDR3 sequence: CASTLGSGANVLTF. The CDR3 DNA reads TGTGCCAGCACCTTGGGCTCTGGGGCCAACGTCCTGACTTTC.

V gene TRBV7-8 combines with J gene TRBJ2-3; 9 nucleotides match TRBD2. Germline trimming cut 4 bases from V and 2 bases from J; bases unmatched to any gene: 7. CDR1 is SGHVS and CDR2 is FQNEAQ in the germline V gene. This CDR3 is 16 amino acids long. The DNA of the CDR3 is TGTGCCAGCAGCTCCGTCGGCGGGGGGGCCACAGATACGCAGTATTTT. Amino acids: CASSSVGGGATDTQYF.

The rearrangement links TRBV15 to TRBJ1-1; D is uncertain. The germline gives CDR1 LNHNV, CDR2 YYDKDF (reference sequence). Trimming took 0 bases from V and 1 from J, leaving 6 bases between them. CDR3 length: 14 amino acids. The CDR3 coding sequence is TGTGCCACCAGCAGAGATCGGCAGAACACTGAAGCTTTCTTT. Protein: CATSRDRQNTEAFF.

The CDR3 bases are TGTGCTAGTGGCGCGGACAGGGGAGAGACCCAGTACTTC. Translating gives CASGADRGETQYF. The gene calls are TRBV12-5 and TRBJ2-5; the match to TRBD1 covers 9 bases. This CDR3 is built from 13 residues. Germline CDR1 is LGHNT and CDR2 is FRNRAP. Unmatched junction bases numbered 3, after V lost 6 bases and J lost 4 bases.

This sequence joins TRBV24-1 and TRBJ2-1; no definite D call. V gave up 7 bases and J gave up 1 base, with 7 bases separating them. This CDR3 has 13 amino acids. Germline V gives CDR1 KGHDR, CDR2 SFDVKD. The CDR3: CATRGPSYNEQFF. CDR3 nucleotides: TGTGCCACCAGAGGCCCTTCCTACAATGAGCAGTTCTTC.